The entry below gives a single T cell receptor (beta chain) sequence along with its context. This clone was observed a few times. Which antigen it targets is not known. Per-base qualities were not stored, and no clone one base away is much larger. This entry comes from a study of beta chain features in type 1 diabetes (dated by TCRdb to the late 2010s). A note on the overall study: Mean age, gender distribution, total cell number and subset yield did not differ between patients and healthy donors. Across all samples, about 110 million sorted cells were examined, and cell number per subset correlated strongly with RNA yield. The study compared the TCRB repertoires of sorted circulating CD4+ T cell subsets in recently diagnosed type 1 diabetes patients with those in matched healthy donors. Naive and central memory subsets were obtained from all 30 or so donors, but regulatory and stem cell-like memory subsets were isolated from only 8 patients and roughly eight healthy donors.

The germline V gene encodes CDR1 LGHNA and CDR2 YNFKEQ. The CDR3 runs 14 amino acids, cysteine and phenylalanine included. The CDR3 DNA has 42 bases and is translated from base 1. At the junction V is shortened by 4 bases and J by 4 bases; bases outside the gene matches: 6. The entire amount of isolated RNA was reverse transcribed using the High Capacity cDNA Reverse Transcription Kit, so the sequenced TCRB transcripts were expressed ones. Deep immunoSEQ sequencing was applied to naive, central memory and regulatory T cell samples, giving an average of about 3.7 million total reads per sample. Sorted cells were lysed in RLT buffer, and RNA was extracted using DNase-treated RNeasy Micro or Mini kits according to cell number. Each cell subset was processed separately to prevent cross-contamination, with patient and healthy donor samples processed together. The immunoSEQ multiplex PCR was used to amplify TCRB sequences from cDNA, yielding 87-bp fragments that span the CDR3 region. Sequencing of the amplicons was done on the Illumina HiSeq platform. Regarding the original processing steps: Synthetic template baselines were used to correct PCR bias computationally, reads within Hamming distance 2 were collapsed together, and singletons that could not be merged were discarded. By aligning reads against IMGT, V, D and J genes, CDR3 length, and insertions or deletions at six rearrangement sites were assigned. Within each subset, clonotype counts were normalized to sorted cell number, after which true diversity and Gini coefficients were computed with the tcR R package. The overlap coefficient, calculated on TCRB nucleotide sequences, was used to measure repertoire sharing. Out-of-frame TCRB sequences from naive cells were analyzed as a proxy for the pre-selection repertoire. Sourced from immuneACCESS, this table was stored by TCRdb with only in-frame sequences that have V and J called. A share of the clones is absent; for the studies checked, an unresolved V gene accounts for under half, and the remainder has no known explanation. The D gene and trimming were derived from the DNA, and the V and J assignments and clone size from that table. The sample records a few hundred thousand clones, around 12% of which are singletons. About 0.01% of the sample lies in the top ten.

Beyond this particular receptor, the publication reports: HLA sub-analyses involved small numbers of individuals, so any influence of HLA type on TCRB rearrangement remained unresolved. At VDJ recombination sites, patients with type 1 diabetes made fewer insertions and deleted more nucleotides, a pattern implying thymic rearrangement abnormalities. Naive, central memory and regulatory TCRB repertoires appeared more similar among patients than among healthy donors. PCR might favor shorter templates, but patient and control samples were amplified and corrected together, so any skew would affect both groups equally. Because cDNA was sequenced instead of genomic DNA, highly expressing activated cells could be over-represented, though the groups showed no difference in activation or CD3 levels. A moderate but significant shortening of TCRB CDR3 length was observed in type 1 diabetes patients in all four CD4+ subsets.

Each donor gave one peripheral blood draw, roughly 0.11 L on average, collected into heparinised tubes. Using a panel that included CD45RO, CCR7, CD25, CD127, CD95 and CD27, naive, central memory, regulatory and stem cell-like memory CD4+ T cells were sorted on a BD FACSAria II. A purity above 95% was achieved for all sorted populations. Right away, PBMCs were isolated by Lymphoprep density gradient centrifugation and were stained directly, with no culture step. So that batch effects would be minimized, each experiment stained and sorted samples in pairs, pairing one healthy donor with one patient.

The sequence came from a woman between 18 and 29 years old with type 1 diabetes. Sequencing was done on a sample of naive CD4+ T cells from blood. The cell subset or site label, read with the paper, signifies: true naive CD4+ T cells. This chain joins TRBV4-2 to TRBJ1-1; TRBD1 aligns with 7 central bases. The CDR3 region has the sequence CASSPTTGPTEAFF. The sequenced DNA is TGTGCCAGCAGCCCCACGACAGGGCCCACTGAAGCTTTCTTT.